This T cell receptor beta chain appears in the sequencing data of a study of control samples from healthy donors and cancer patients. Trimming took off 7 bases at V and 0 bases at J, with 22 bases between the two ends. Germline-derived CDR1 and CDR2 are LNHDA and SQIVND (reference sequence). This CDR3 contains 18 residues. Some clones are missing from TCRdb's copy, which holds only in-frame ones; the method was immunoSEQ multiplex PCR. The sample yields fewer than 100,000 clones, approximately 78% seen once. This chain uses TRBV19 with TRBJ1-3, with D perhaps TRBD1 (5 bases). Sequencing input: blood. The source of this sequence is a woman aged 60-75 years in good health. The CDR3 region is CASTRAELGTSSGNTIYF. The CDR3 nucleotides are TGTGCCAGTACCCGCGCGGAGCTGGGGACGAGCTCTGGAAACACCATATATTTT.